Following are 26 T cell receptor beta chains from one sample sequenced in a study of technical replicates of blood from a handful of donors (dated by TCRdb to 2015 to 2018). Receptor libraries were prepared by the immunoSEQ multiplex PCR assay. In its TCRdb copy, this immuneACCESS table keeps in-frame sequences only and misses some clones. Where compared with another copy, unresolved V genes explain less than half of these, and the others have no known cause. The sample table shows some 73,000 clones, and around nine tenths are seen once. Around 4.6% of the sample is in the top ten clones. Source material: PBMCs. The source is a human donor in good health. Some clones in this sample may be carry-over from other donors' samples.

This chain connects TRBV27 to TRBJ1-1, with 10 bases fitting TRBD1. This CDR3 spans 14 amino acids. CDR1 and CDR2 from the germline V gene are MNHEY and SMNVEV (reference sequence). V was pared by 6 bases and J by 11 bases, with 12 bases of the junction left unmatched. The CDR3 DNA reads TGTGCCAGCAGCATCACCGGGACAGGGGTGCAGGCTTTCTTT. Residues: CASSITGTGVQAFF.

This chain connects TRBV4-3 to TRBJ1-2, with D uncertain. Per germline, CDR1 LGHNA and CDR2 YSLEER. The CDR3 loop spans 14 amino acids. Between the trimmed V and J ends, which lost 0 bases and 3 bases, there was a span of 8 bases. The CDR3 sequence: CASSQEEGYYGYTF. CDR3 bases: TGCGCCAGCAGCCAAGAGGAGGGCTACTATGGCTACACCTTC.

V gene TRBV7-2 combines with J gene TRBJ2-3; 14 bases are a match to TRBD2. The V gene end was trimmed by 1 base and the J gene end by 5 bases; junction bases not matched to a gene: 2. Germline lookup yields CDR1 SGHTA and CDR2 FQGNSA. The CDR3 has 16 residues. CDR3 protein: CASSLGGTSGRDTQYF. The CDR3 nucleotides read TGTGCCAGCAGCTTAGGAGGGACTAGCGGGAGAGATACGCAGTATTTT.

This clone was counted between two and nine times. The chain employs TRBV6-1 and TRBJ2-3; 11 bases agree with TRBD2. Germline loops: CDR1 MNHNS, CDR2 SASEGT. This CDR3 has 15 residues. V shed 7 bases, J shed 0 bases, and the junction held 3 bases outside the gene matches. CDR3 DNA sequence: TGTGCCAGCACTAGACTAGCGGGGAGCACAGATACGCAGTATTTT. This codes for CASTRLAGSTDTQYF.

This CDR3 is CASSDEIGNTIYF. CDR3 DNA: TGTGCCAGCAGTGACGAGATTGGAAACACCATATATTTT. The chain couples TRBV6-4 to TRBJ1-3; D remains unclear. This CDR3 is 13 amino acids long. V lost 2 bases and J lost 3, with 5 bases in between. CDR1 is MRHNA and CDR2 is SNTAGT in the germline V gene.

CDR3 sequence reads: CASSPPVVQGVRGGLKDEQFF. The DNA of the CDR3 is TGTGCCAGCAGTCCGCCCGTTGTTCAGGGGGTAAGAGGGGGCCTAAAGGATGAGCAGTTCTTC. The V gene is TRBV28, the J gene TRBJ2-1; 7 nucleotides line up with TRBD1. The germline V gene encodes CDR1 MDHEN and CDR2 SYDVKM. CDR3 length equals 21 residues. J was trimmed by 8 bases and V by 5 bases; bases with no gene match: 30.

The rearrangement links TRBV27 to TRBJ2-7, with TRBD2 matching over 10 bases. Germline V gene sequence: CDR1 MNHEY, CDR2 SMNVEV (reference sequence). V gave up 5 bases and J gave up 2 bases; unmatched junction bases: 6. The CDR3 runs 15 residues. CDR3 sequence reads: CASSRERGGTYEQYF. CDR3 bases: TGTGCCAGCAGTCGGGAGCGGGGGGGGACCTACGAGCAGTACTTC.

The chain uses TRBV6-1 and TRBJ2-5, with TRBD1 identical over 8 bases. Trimming removed 5 bases from V and 0 bases from J; junction bases left unmatched: 5. The germline gives CDR1 MNHNS, CDR2 SASEGT. The length of the CDR3 is 15 residues. The CDR3 spells CASSRMTGDQETQYF. In DNA form, the CDR3 reads TGTGCCAGCAGTAGAATGACAGGGGACCAAGAGACCCAGTACTTC.

V is TRBV19 and J is TRBJ1-1; TRBD1 aligns across 7 bases. Trimming removed 5 bases from V and 0 bases from J; junction bases left unmatched: 9. This CDR3 is 16 amino acids long. CDR1 is LNHDA, CDR2 SQIVND, per germline (reference sequence). CDR3 coding DNA: TGTGCCAGTAGTCACCGACAGGGCCGCGTGAACACTGAAGCTTTCTTT. It encodes CASSHRQGRVNTEAFF. The full variable domain, with the rest looked up from reference TRBV19 and TRBJ1-1, is DGGITQSPKYLFRKEGQNVTLSCEQNLNHDAMYWYRQDPGQGLRLIYYSQIVNDFQKGDIAEGYSVSREKKESFPLTVTSAQKNPTAFYLCASSHRQGRVNTEAFFGQGTRLTVV.

The V and J genes are TRBV19 and TRBJ2-7; 8 nucleotides match TRBD2. Germline assignment: CDR1 LNHDA and CDR2 SQIVND (reference sequence). V shed 5 bases and J 5 bases; nucleotides not matched to a gene: 11. This CDR3 is 15 amino acids long. CDR3 coding DNA: TGTGCCAGTAGTTCTCGCGTAGCGGGGATCCACGAGCAGTACTTC. This translates into CASSSRVAGIHEQYF.

The V gene is TRBV28, the J gene TRBJ2-7, with 7 bases aligning to TRBD1. Germline trimming cut 6 bases from V and 0 bases from J; bases unmatched to any gene: 5. Germline V gene lookup returns CDR1 MDHEN and CDR2 SYDVKM. CDR3 size: 14 residues. In nucleotides, the CDR3 is TGTGCCAGCAGACCCCAGGGGGACTCCTACGAGCAGTACTTC. This sequence encodes CASRPQGDSYEQYF.

This clone was detected only once. This rearrangement joins TRBV5-4 to TRBJ2-1; D gene unclear. The CDR3 loop spans 14 amino acids. Trimming cost V 4 bases and J 2 bases, with 10 bases left between them. Germline CDR1 is SGHNT and CDR2 is YYREEE (reference sequence). The CDR3 DNA reads TGTGCCAGCAGCCGGATTGAGGCCTACAATGAGCAGTTCTTC. Translating it yields CASSRIEAYNEQFF.

The CDR3 loop reads CASSEIWGRDETQYF. CDR3 sequence (DNA): TGTGCCAGCAGTGAAATTTGGGGGCGAGATGAGACCCAGTACTTC. V usage is TRBV2 and J usage is TRBJ2-5; D possibly corresponds to TRBD1 (6 bases). V lost 2 bases, J lost 5 bases, and 15 bases lay in between. Germline V lookup: CDR1 SNHLY, CDR2 FYNNEI. This CDR3 is 15 amino acids long.

The chain links TRBV7-5 to TRBJ2-5; the DNA was not compared with TRBD2, the D call given in the table. TRBV7-5 is shown as a pseudogene. The CDR3 has 16 amino acids. The DNA of the CDR3 is TGTGCCAGAAGCCCCCACCCTAGCGGGTCGCAAGAGACCCAGTACTTC. Translated, it gives CARSPHPSGSQETQYF.

The chain employs TRBV5-5 and TRBJ1-5; D not certain. In germline, CDR1 is SGHKS, CDR2 YYEKEE (reference sequence). Trimming stripped 5 bases from V and 9 bases from J, with 18 bases between. The CDR3 covers 14 residues. The CDR3: CASSSAPGLSPQHF. The CDR3 DNA is TGTGCCAGCAGTTCCGCTCCGGGTCTGTCGCCCCAGCATTTT.

CDR3: CASSPPGAGELFF. For the CDR3, the DNA is TGTGCCAGCAGCCCCCCCGGGGCCGGGGAGCTGTTTTTT. The chain links TRBV7-9 to TRBJ2-2, with a possible D match to TRBD2 (5 bases). Germline V lookup: CDR1 SEHNR, CDR2 FQNEAQ (reference sequence). This CDR3 is built from 13 residues. Between the trimmed V and J ends, which lost 5 bases and 6 bases, there was a span of 10 bases. The full variable domain, with the rest looked up from reference TRBV7-9 and TRBJ2-2, is DTGVSQNPRHKITKRGQNVTFRCDPISEHNRLYWYRQTLGQGPEFLTYFQNEAQLEKSRLLSDRFSAERPKGSFSTLEIQRTEQGDSAMYLCASSPPGAGELFFGEGSRLTVL.

This rearrangement joins TRBV6-1 to TRBJ2-1; possible D gene TRBD1, 5 bases. The CDR3 loop spans 12 amino acids. CDR1 and CDR2 from the germline V gene are MNHNS and SASEGT. Deletions cut 4 bases from V and 5 bases from J, with 6 bases between. In DNA, the CDR3 is TGTGCCAGCAGTGTGGACAACAATGAGCAGTTCTTC. Protein product: CASSVDNNEQFF.

The J gene is TRBJ2-3, the V gene TRBV15; maybe TRBD1 (6 bases). Between the trimmed V and J ends, which lost 2 bases and 2 bases, there was a span of 20 bases. Germline V CDR1 and CDR2: LNHNV, YYDKDF (reference sequence). The length of the CDR3 is 18 residues. CDR3 region: CATSRNARDRFSTDTQYF. The CDR3 bases are TGTGCCACCAGCAGAAACGCCCGAGACAGGTTTTCCACAGATACGCAGTATTTT.

J is TRBJ2-3 and V is TRBV6-4; D may be TRBD2 (6 bases). V shed 3 bases and J shed 1 base, with 8 bases lying between them. Germline CDR1 and CDR2: MRHNA and SNTAGT. The CDR3 sequence is 14 residues long. In DNA form, the CDR3 reads TGTGCCAGCAGTGAGACGGGGGGCACAGATACGCAGTATTTT. It specifies CASSETGGTDTQYF.

The chain couples TRBV10-3 to TRBJ2-1; TRBD2 is a possible D gene (6 bases). In germline, CDR1 is ENHRY, CDR2 SYGVKD. CDR3 length: 18 amino acids. V was clipped by 2 bases and J by 7 bases, with 24 bases between them. The CDR3 sequence: CAISERLTTTVGGNEQFF. CDR3 coding DNA: TGTGCCATCAGTGAGAGGTTAACTACCACTGTTGGAGGGAATGAGCAGTTCTTC.

The chain carries TRBV5-1 and TRBJ2-7, with 12 bases that match TRBD1. From germline, CDR1 is SGHRS and CDR2 YFSETQ. J was trimmed by 6 bases and V by 3 bases; bases with no gene match: 4. CDR3 size: 14 residues. The CDR3 region has the DNA TGCGCCAGCAGCTACGGGACAGGGGGCTTCGAGCAGTACTTC. It specifies CASSYGTGGFEQYF.

Comments on this clone: Because the CDR3 is missing its conserved closing phenylalanine or tryptophan, this is likely a read error. The DNA is omitted, as the CDR3 cannot be located on it reliably, and the CDR3 follows TCRdb's listing. The chain links TRBV19 to TRBJ2-7; the D call TRBD1 from the table was never checked on the DNA. Inclusive of both ends, the CDR3 amounts to 10 amino acids. Germline V gene lookup returns CDR1 LNHDA and CDR2 SQIVND (reference sequence). The CDR3 sequence: CASSIAGIPC.

This chain uses TRBV19 with TRBJ2-1; 11 bases match TRBD2. V lost 6 bases to trimming and J lost 4 bases; unmatched junction nucleotides: 5. The CDR3 loop spans 15 amino acids. The germline V gene encodes CDR1 LNHDA and CDR2 SQIVND (reference sequence). The CDR3 coding sequence is TGTGCCAGTAGGATCACTAGCGGGGGATACAATGAGCAGTTCTTC. Translated, it gives CASRITSGGYNEQFF.

The CDR3 is CASSQDTTPTPGEGGGKLFF. CDR3 in DNA: TGCGCCAGCAGCCAAGATACCACCCCTACCCCGGGAGAAGGTGGTGGAAAACTGTTTTTT. V is TRBV4-1 and J is TRBJ1-4, with no clear D. The germline V and J ends were trimmed by 0 bases and 10 bases, with 30 bases remaining between them. This CDR3 spans 20 amino acids. Germline V gene sequence: CDR1 MGHRA, CDR2 YSYEKL.

This chain uses TRBV7-2 with TRBJ2-3, with TRBD1 matching over 7 bases. The CDR3 is 16 amino acids. Germline-derived CDR1 and CDR2 are SGHTA and FQGNSA. V shed 3 bases, J shed 0 bases, and the junction held 6 bases outside the gene matches. This CDR3 is CASSFGTAYSTDTQYF. Here the CDR3 DNA reads TGTGCCAGCAGCTTTGGGACAGCCTATAGCACAGATACGCAGTATTTT.

The chain links TRBV5-5 to TRBJ2-7; 11 nucleotides line up with TRBD2. V lost 5 bases to trimming and J lost 3 bases; unmatched junction nucleotides: 7. The CDR3 loop spans 15 amino acids. Germline CDR1 and CDR2: SGHKS and YYEKEE (reference sequence). The CDR3 sequence: CASRGGTSGNYEQYF. CDR3 nucleotide sequence: TGTGCCAGCAGGGGGGGGACTAGCGGTAACTACGAGCAGTACTTC.